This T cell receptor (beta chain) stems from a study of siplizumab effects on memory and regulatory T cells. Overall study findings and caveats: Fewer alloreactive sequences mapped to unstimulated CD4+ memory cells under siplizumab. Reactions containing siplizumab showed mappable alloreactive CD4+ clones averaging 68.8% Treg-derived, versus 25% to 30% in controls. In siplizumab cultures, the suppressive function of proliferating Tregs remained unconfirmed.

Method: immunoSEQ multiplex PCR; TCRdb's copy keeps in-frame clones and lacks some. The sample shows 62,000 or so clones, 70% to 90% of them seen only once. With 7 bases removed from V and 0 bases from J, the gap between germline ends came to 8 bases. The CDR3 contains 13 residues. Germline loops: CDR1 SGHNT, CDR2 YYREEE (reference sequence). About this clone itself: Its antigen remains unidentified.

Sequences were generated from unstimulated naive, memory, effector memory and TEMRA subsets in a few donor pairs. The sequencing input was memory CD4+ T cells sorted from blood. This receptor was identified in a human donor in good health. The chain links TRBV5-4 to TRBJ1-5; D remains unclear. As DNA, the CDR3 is TGTGCCAGCTCGCTTGATAGCAATCAGCCCCAGCATTTT. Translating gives CASSLDSNQPQHF.